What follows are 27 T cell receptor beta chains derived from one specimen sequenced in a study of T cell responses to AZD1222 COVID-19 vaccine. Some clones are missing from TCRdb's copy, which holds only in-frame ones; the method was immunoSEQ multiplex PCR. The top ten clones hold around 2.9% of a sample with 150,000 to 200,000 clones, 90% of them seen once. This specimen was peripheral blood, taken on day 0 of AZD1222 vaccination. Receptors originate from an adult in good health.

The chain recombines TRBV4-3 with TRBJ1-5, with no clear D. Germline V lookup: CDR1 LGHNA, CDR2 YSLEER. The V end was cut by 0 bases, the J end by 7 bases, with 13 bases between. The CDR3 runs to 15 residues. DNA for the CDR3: TGCGCCAGCAGCCAAGAGGATCGGGCGGGGCAGCCCCAGCATTTT. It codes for CASSQEDRAGQPQHF.

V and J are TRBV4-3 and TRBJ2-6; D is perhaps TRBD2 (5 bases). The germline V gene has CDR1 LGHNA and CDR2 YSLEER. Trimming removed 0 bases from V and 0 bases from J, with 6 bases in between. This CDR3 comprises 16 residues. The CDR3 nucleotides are TGCGCCAGCAGCCAAGAAAGCGGCTCTGGGGCCAACGTCCTGACTTTC. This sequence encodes CASSQESGSGANVLTF.

As DNA, the CDR3 is TGTGCCAGCAGTTTATCTGCGTACATACATGAGCAGTTCTTC. Amino acids: CASSLSAYIHEQFF. The gene calls are TRBV27 and TRBJ2-1, with D unresolved. CDR3 length equals 14 residues. CDR1 is MNHEY, CDR2 SMNVEV, per germline (reference sequence). The germline V and J ends were trimmed by 0 bases and 8 bases, with 11 bases remaining between them.

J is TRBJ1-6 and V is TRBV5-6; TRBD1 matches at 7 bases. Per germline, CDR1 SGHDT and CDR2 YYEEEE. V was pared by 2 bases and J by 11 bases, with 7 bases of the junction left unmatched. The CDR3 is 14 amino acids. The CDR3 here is CASSFLTGRAPLHF. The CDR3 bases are TGTGCCAGCAGCTTTTTGACAGGGCGGGCACCCCTCCACTTT.

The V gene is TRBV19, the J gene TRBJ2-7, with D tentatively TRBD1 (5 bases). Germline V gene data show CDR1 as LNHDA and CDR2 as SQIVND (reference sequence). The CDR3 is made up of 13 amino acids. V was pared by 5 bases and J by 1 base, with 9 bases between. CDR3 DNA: TGTGCCAGTAGTCGGACACCTTCCTACGAGCAGTACTTC. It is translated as CASSRTPSYEQYF.

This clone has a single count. As DNA, the CDR3 is TGTGCCAGCAGGGACAGGCAAGAGACCCAGTACTTC. This translates into CASRDRQETQYF. The chain recombines TRBV6-5 with TRBJ2-5; 7 bases line up with TRBD1. CDR1 MNHEY and CDR2 SVGAGI come from the germline V gene. CDR3 length equals 12 residues. J was trimmed by 2 bases and V by 6 bases; bases with no gene match: 0.

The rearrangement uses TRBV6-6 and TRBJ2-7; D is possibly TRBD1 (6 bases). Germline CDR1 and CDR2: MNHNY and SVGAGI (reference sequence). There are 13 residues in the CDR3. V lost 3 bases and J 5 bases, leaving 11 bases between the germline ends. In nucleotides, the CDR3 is TGTGCCAGCAGTTATCGAACAGGGAACGAGCAGTACTTC. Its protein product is CASSYRTGNEQYF.

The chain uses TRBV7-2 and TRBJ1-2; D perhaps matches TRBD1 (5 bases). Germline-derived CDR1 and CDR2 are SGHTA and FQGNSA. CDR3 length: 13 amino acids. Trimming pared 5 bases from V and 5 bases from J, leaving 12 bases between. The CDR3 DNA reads TGTGCCAGCAGCCGGGACCGGCTATATGGCTACACCTTC. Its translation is CASSRDRLYGYTF.

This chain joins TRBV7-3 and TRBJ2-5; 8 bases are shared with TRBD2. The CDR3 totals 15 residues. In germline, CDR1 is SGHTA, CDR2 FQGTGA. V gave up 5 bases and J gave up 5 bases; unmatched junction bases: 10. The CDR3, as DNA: TGTGCCAGCAGCCCCACTAGCGGAAACCGGGAGACCCAGTACTTC. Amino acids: CASSPTSGNRETQYF.

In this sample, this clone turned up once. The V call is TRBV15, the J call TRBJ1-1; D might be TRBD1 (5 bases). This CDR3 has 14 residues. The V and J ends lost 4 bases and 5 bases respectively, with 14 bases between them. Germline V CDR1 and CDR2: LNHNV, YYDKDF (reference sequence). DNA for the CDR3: TGTGCCACCAGCACGAGACAGAGAGTTACTGAAGCTTTCTTT. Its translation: CATSTRQRVTEAFF.

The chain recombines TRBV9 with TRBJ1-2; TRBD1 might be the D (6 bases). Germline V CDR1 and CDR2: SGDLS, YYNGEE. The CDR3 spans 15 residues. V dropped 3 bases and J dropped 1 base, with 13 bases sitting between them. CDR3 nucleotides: TGTGCCAGCAGCGCACAGACAGGAATTAACTATGGCTACACCTTC. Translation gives CASSAQTGINYGYTF.

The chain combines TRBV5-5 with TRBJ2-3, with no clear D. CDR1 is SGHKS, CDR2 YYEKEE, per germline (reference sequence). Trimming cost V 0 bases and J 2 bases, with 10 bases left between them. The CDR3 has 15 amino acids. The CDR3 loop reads CASSLELRFTDTQYF. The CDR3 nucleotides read TGTGCCAGCAGCTTGGAGCTCCGTTTCACAGATACGCAGTATTTT.

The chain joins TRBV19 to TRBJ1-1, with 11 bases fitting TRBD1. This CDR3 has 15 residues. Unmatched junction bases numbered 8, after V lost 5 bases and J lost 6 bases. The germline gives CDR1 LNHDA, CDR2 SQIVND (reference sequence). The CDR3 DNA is TGTGCCAGTAGTCCGAGGACAGGGGGCTACGCTGAAGCTTTCTTT. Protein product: CASSPRTGGYAEAFF.

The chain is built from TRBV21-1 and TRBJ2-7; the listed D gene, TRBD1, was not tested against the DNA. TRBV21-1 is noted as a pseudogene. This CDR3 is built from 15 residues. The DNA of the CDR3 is TGTGCCACCCCCTATCTGACAGGGGGAATTGGTGAGCAGTACTTC. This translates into CATPYLTGGIGEQYF.

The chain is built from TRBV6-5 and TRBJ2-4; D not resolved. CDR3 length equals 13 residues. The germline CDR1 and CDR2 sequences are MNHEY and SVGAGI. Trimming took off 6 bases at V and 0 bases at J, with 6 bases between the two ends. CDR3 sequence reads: CASSSVAKNIQYF. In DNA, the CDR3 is TGTGCCAGCAGCTCAGTAGCCAAAAACATTCAGTACTTC.

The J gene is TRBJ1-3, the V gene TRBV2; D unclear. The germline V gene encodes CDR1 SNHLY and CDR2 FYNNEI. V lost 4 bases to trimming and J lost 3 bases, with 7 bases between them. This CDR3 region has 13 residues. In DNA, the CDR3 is TGTGCCAGCAGTGTGGACGGTGGAAACACCATATATTTT. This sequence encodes CASSVDGGNTIYF.

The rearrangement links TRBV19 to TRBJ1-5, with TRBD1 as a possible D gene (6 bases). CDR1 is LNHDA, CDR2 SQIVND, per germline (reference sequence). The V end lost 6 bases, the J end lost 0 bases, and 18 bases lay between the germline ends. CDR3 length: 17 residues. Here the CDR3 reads CASSPPGGRNSNQPQHF. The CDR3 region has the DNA TGTGCCAGTAGCCCACCCGGGGGGCGGAATAGCAATCAGCCCCAGCATTTT.

Here the CDR3 reads CASSVAGETQYF. CDR3 sequence (DNA): TGTGCCAGCAGCGTAGCGGGGGAGACCCAGTACTTC. The rearrangement joins TRBV9 to TRBJ2-5, with D perhaps matching TRBD2 (5 bases). This CDR3 spans 12 amino acids. The germline CDR1 and CDR2 sequences are SGDLS and YYNGEE. V lost 0 bases to trimming and J lost 5 bases, with 5 bases between them. The full variable domain, its missing parts supplied by reference TRBV9 and TRBJ2-5, is DSGVTQTPKHLITATGQRVTLRCSPRSGDLSVYWYQQSLDQGLQFLIQYYNGEERAKGNILERFSAQQFPDLHSELNLSSLELGDSALYFCASSVAGETQYFGPGTRLLVL.

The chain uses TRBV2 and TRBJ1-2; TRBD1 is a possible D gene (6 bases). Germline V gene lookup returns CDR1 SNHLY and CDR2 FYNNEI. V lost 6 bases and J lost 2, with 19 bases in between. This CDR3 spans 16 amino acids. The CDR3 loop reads CASRGRTESFNYGYTF. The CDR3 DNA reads TGTGCCAGCAGGGGAAGGACAGAGTCCTTCAACTATGGCTACACCTTC.

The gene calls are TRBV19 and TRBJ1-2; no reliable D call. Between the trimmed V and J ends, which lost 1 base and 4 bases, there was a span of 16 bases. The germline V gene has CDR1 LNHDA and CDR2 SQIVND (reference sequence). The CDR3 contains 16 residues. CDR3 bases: TGTGCCAGTAGTATAGTGGGTCAGTCCATATCCTATGGCTACACCTTC. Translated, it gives CASSIVGQSISYGYTF.

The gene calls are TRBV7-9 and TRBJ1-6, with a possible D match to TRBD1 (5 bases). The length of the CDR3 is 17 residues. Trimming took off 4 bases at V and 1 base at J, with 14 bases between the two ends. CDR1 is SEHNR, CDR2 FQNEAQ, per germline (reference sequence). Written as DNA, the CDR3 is TGTGCCAGCAGCTCGGGGCAGTTCGGGTCCTATAATTCACCCCTCCACTTT. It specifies CASSSGQFGSYNSPLHF.

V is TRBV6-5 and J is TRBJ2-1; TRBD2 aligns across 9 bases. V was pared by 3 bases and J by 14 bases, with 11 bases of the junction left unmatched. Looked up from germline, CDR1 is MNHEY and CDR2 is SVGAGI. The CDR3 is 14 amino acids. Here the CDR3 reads CASSYGSRLAEEFF. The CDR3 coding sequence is TGTGCCAGCAGTTATGGGTCGCGACTAGCGGAGGAGTTCTTC.

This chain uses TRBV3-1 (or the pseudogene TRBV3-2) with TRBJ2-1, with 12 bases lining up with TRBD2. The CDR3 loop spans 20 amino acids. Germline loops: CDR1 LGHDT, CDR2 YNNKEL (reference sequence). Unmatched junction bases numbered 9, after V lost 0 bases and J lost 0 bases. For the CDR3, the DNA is TGTGCCAGCAGCCAAGACCGGAGGACTAGCGGGGTTAGCTCCTACAATGAGCAGTTCTTC. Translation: CASSQDRRTSGVSSYNEQFF.

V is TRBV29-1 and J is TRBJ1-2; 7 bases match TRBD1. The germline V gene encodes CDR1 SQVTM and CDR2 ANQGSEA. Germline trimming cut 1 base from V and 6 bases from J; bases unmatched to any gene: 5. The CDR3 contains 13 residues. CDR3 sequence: CSVEVGGSDGYTF. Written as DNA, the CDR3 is TGCAGCGTTGAAGTAGGGGGCTCGGATGGCTACACCTTC.

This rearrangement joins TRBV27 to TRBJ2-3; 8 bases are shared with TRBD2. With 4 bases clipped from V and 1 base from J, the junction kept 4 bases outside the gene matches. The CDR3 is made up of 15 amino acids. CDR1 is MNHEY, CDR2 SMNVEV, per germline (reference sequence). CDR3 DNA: TGTGCCAGCAGTTCAAGCGGGGGCGGCACAGATACGCAGTATTTT. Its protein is CASSSSGGGTDTQYF.

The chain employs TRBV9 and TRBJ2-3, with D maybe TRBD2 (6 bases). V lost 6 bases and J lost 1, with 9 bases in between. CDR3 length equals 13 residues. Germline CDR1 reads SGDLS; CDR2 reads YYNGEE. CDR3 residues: CASMGGGTDTQYF. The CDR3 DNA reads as TGTGCCAGCATGGGCGGGGGCACAGATACGCAGTATTTT.

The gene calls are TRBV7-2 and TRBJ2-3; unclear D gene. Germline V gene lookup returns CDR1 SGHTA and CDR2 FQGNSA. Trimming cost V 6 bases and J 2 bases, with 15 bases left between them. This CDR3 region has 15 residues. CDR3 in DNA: TGTGCCAGCAGGGGCGAGGATCCTCTCACAGATACGCAGTATTTT. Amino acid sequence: CASRGEDPLTDTQYF.